The 27 T cell receptor beta chains below come from one sample, sequenced in a study of T cell repertoires in cytomegalovirus infection. MiXCR, applied by TCRdb to the reads, yields one record per CDR3 protein. The table includes fewer than 1,000,000 distinct CDR3 sequences, approximately 31% detected once. No antigen has been identified for these receptors. Sample: cultured CD8+ T cells from PBMCs, taken from culture after CMV antigen stimulation. Receptors were obtained from a human donor in good health (CMV status not recorded). Some clones in this sample may be carry-over from other donors' samples.

The rearrangement joins TRBV19 to TRBJ2-5, with 11 bases matching TRBD1. The germline V gene encodes CDR1 LNHDA and CDR2 SQIVND (reference sequence). With 5 bases clipped from V and 0 bases from J, the junction kept 5 bases outside the gene matches. The CDR3 runs 16 residues. CDR3 sequence reads: CASSLGTGGDQETQYF. CDR3 DNA: TGTGCCAGTAGTTTGGGGACAGGGGGAGACCAAGAGACCCAGTACTTC.

The chain employs TRBV4-1 and TRBJ2-1; 9 bases are shared with TRBD2. Germline V gives CDR1 MGHRA, CDR2 YSYEKL. This CDR3 has 16 residues. Unmatched junction bases numbered 1, after V lost 1 base and J lost 0 bases. The CDR3 sequence: CASSQGLAVSYNEQFF. The CDR3 DNA sequence: TGCGCCAGCAGCCAAGGACTAGCGGTCTCCTACAATGAGCAGTTCTTC.

This clonotype was observed a handful of times. The chain links TRBV3-1 to TRBJ2-2, with TRBD1 as a possible D gene (6 bases). Trimming left V 3 bases short and J 6 bases short, with 11 bases between. This CDR3 is built from 14 residues. CDR1 and CDR2 from the germline V gene are LGHDT and YNNKEL (reference sequence). CDR3 bases: TGTGCCAGCAGCCAGGACAGTTACCCCGGGGAGCTGTTTTTT. Translation: CASSQDSYPGELFF.

CDR3 sequence (DNA): TGTGCCAGCAGTAGGTGGACAACTGAAGCTTTCTTT. It yields the protein CASSRWTTEAFF. The chain links TRBV6-1 to TRBJ1-1; possibly TRBD1 for D (5 bases). CDR1 MNHNS and CDR2 SASEGT come from the germline V gene. The CDR3 extends over 12 amino acids. The V gene lost 5 bases and the J gene lost 5 bases, with 9 bases spanning the gap.

This clonotype appeared many times. The chain uses TRBV7-9 and TRBJ2-1; 9 bases agree with TRBD2. CDR1 SEHNR and CDR2 FQNEAQ come from the germline V gene (reference sequence). The V and J ends lost 2 bases and 8 bases, in that order; junction bases with no gene match: 7. The CDR3 is 15 residues long. The CDR3: CASSLRLAGMDEQFF. CDR3 bases: TGTGCCAGCAGCTTACGGCTAGCGGGAATGGATGAGCAGTTCTTC.

The table lists this clonotype with a few counts. This chain uses TRBV19 with TRBJ1-5; 7 bases match TRBD1. The junction had 6 bases not matched to a gene; V was cut back by 1 base and J by 3 bases. This CDR3 has 16 amino acids. The germline V gene encodes CDR1 LNHDA and CDR2 SQIVND (reference sequence). CDR3 DNA: TGTGCCAGTAGTATAGTGGGGGACAGAAACAATCAGCCCCAGCATTTT. Its protein is CASSIVGDRNNQPQHF.

This clonotype was recorded a few times. This chain joins TRBV7-9 and TRBJ1-2, with TRBD1 matching over 7 bases. This CDR3 has 14 residues. V was pared by 8 bases and J by 5 bases, with 11 bases of the junction left unmatched. CDR1 SEHNR and CDR2 FQNEAQ come from the germline V gene (reference sequence). CDR3 protein: CASRSTGVEYGYTF. The CDR3 region has the DNA TGTGCCAGCCGTTCAACAGGGGTTGAGTATGGCTACACCTTC.

This clonotype was counted a few times. The chain combines TRBV19 with TRBJ1-1, with 7 bases identical to TRBD1. The CDR3 runs to 14 residues. The germline CDR1 and CDR2 sequences are LNHDA and SQIVND (reference sequence). After removal of 7 bases from V and 6 bases from J, the junction contained 11 bases not matched to a gene. In DNA, the CDR3 is TGTGCCAGTACCTACAGGGGTGGTAGGTCTGAAGCTTTCTTT. Protein product: CASTYRGGRSEAFF.

CDR3 DNA sequence: TGTGCCAGCAGCCAAGATGGGACTAGCGGGGGCGAGCAGTACTTC. Translated: CASSQDGTSGGEQYF. V is TRBV4-2 and J is TRBJ2-7, with 14 positions matching TRBD2. The CDR3 contains 15 residues. V dropped 0 bases and J dropped 6; count of bases not matched to a gene: 1. Germline values: CDR1 LGHNA, CDR2 YNFKEQ.

The rearrangement joins TRBV28 to TRBJ1-1, with a tentative D call TRBD1 (5 bases). V lost 5 bases, J lost 0 bases, and 19 bases lay in between. Germline-derived CDR1 and CDR2 are MDHEN and SYDVKM. The CDR3 is 17 residues long. The CDR3 here is CASSPRGRIWMNTEAFF. The CDR3 bases are TGTGCCAGCAGTCCACGGGGCCGGATCTGGATGAACACTGAAGCTTTCTTT.

This clonotype was seen repeatedly, ten times or more. This chain links TRBV6-1 with TRBJ2-2; D remains unclear. The length of the CDR3 is 16 residues. CDR1 MNHNS and CDR2 SASEGT come from the germline V gene. V lost 0 bases and J 0 bases, leaving 8 bases between the germline ends. In nucleotides, the CDR3 is TGTGCCAGCAGTGAAGCCTGGATCGCGAACACCGGGGAGCTGTTTTTT. Translation gives CASSEAWIANTGELFF.

This clonotype has more than one count but fewer than ten. The chain carries TRBV6-5 and TRBJ2-3, with 8 bases that match TRBD1. The CDR3 contains 17 residues. The V gene end was trimmed by 4 bases and the J gene end by 2 bases; junction bases not matched to a gene: 11. The germline V gene has CDR1 MNHEY and CDR2 SVGAGI. CDR3 DNA: TGTGCCAGCAGTTCGGGGGACAGGTCTTGGACCACAGATACGCAGTATTTT. Translated, it gives CASSSGDRSWTTDTQYF.

This clonotype showed up just a few times. The J gene is TRBJ1-5, the V gene TRBV12-3 or TRBV12-4, with D hard to call. The CDR3 consists of 14 residues. V dropped 3 bases and J dropped 3 bases, with 9 bases sitting between them. The CDR3 nucleotides are TGTGCCAGCAGTTTTGCTGGGCCCAATCAGCCCCAGCATTTT. Its translation: CASSFAGPNQPQHF.

CDR3 sequence reads: CASSWTGRGTGELFF. CDR3 DNA: TGTGCCAGCAGTTGGACAGGCCGAGGGACCGGGGAGCTGTTTTTT. The genes are TRBV27 and TRBJ2-2; 7 bases agree with TRBD1. Trimming cost V 4 bases and J 5 bases; bases outside gene matches: 7. This CDR3 comprises 15 residues. From germline, CDR1 is MNHEY and CDR2 SMNVEV (reference sequence).

This clonotype was seen a handful of times. The chain employs TRBV6-2 or TRBV6-3 and TRBJ2-2; the D gene is possibly TRBD1 (6 bases). CDR1 MNHEY and CDR2 SVGEGT come from the germline V gene. V shed 4 bases and J shed 0 bases, with 9 bases lying between them. The CDR3 length is 15 residues. The CDR3 region is CASSLYRANTGELFF. The CDR3 coding sequence is TGTGCCAGCAGTTTGTACAGGGCGAACACCGGGGAGCTGTTTTTT.

This clonotype was observed a few times. The CDR3 DNA reads as TGTGCCAGCAGATCGGGGAAGGAGGGCTACACCTTC. It codes for CASRSGKEGYTF. The chain uses TRBV11-2 and TRBJ1-2; D not resolved. The CDR3 spans 12 residues. V gave up 6 bases and J gave up 8 bases, with 13 bases separating them. CDR1 and CDR2 from the germline V gene are SGHAT and FQNNGV.

The chain has TRBV27 and TRBJ2-7; D is ambiguous. This CDR3 contains 15 residues. The V gene's germline CDR1 is MNHEY and CDR2 SMNVEV (reference sequence). The V end lost 0 bases, the J end lost 0 bases, and 9 bases lay between the germline ends. The CDR3 nucleotides are TGTGCCAGCAGTTTATCTCCGTATAGCTCCTACGAGCAGTACTTC. Translated: CASSLSPYSSYEQYF.

V gene TRBV12-3 or TRBV12-4 combines with J gene TRBJ1-2, with 8 bases matching TRBD1. Trimming took 4 bases from V and 2 from J; bases not matched to a gene: 6. This CDR3 is 15 amino acids long. CDR3 coding DNA: TGTGCCAGCAGTTCGAGCCGACAGGGGAACTATGGCTACACCTTC. It encodes CASSSSRQGNYGYTF.

This clonotype was observed a handful of times. The J gene is TRBJ2-5, the V gene TRBV12-3 or TRBV12-4, with 8 bases matching TRBD1. Losses at the gene ends were 7 bases for V and 5 bases for J; bases not matched to a gene: 9. This CDR3 spans 14 amino acids. The CDR3 bases are TGTGCCAGCACCCTCGGACAGGGTACCGAGACCCAGTACTTC. It encodes CASTLGQGTETQYF.

V usage is TRBV10-2 and J usage is TRBJ2-1; D call uncertain. This CDR3 region has 12 residues. The V gene lost 4 bases and the J gene lost 8 bases, with 9 bases spanning the gap. The germline gives CDR1 WSHSY, CDR2 SAAADI. The CDR3 DNA sequence: TGCGCCAGCAGTGGCCTTCGCGATGAGCAGTTCTTC. Translated, it gives CASSGLRDEQFF.

This clonotype has only a few counts. The chain recombines TRBV27 with TRBJ2-7, with D possibly TRBD1 on 5 matching bases. The germline V gene encodes CDR1 MNHEY and CDR2 SMNVEV (reference sequence). CDR3 length: 14 amino acids. V was clipped by 5 bases and J by 0 bases, with 11 bases between them. The chain's CDR3 is CASSHRTRSYEQYF. The CDR3 DNA reads TGTGCCAGCAGTCACCGGACACGCTCCTACGAGCAGTACTTC.

The sample holds a few counts of this clonotype. This sequence joins TRBV10-3 and TRBJ1-1, with no clear D. Trimming left V 7 bases short and J 3 bases short, with 9 bases between. From germline, CDR1 is ENHRY and CDR2 SYGVKD. This CDR3 has 12 amino acids. The chain's CDR3 is CAIKRRDTEAFF. Written as DNA, the CDR3 is TGTGCCATCAAACGGAGGGACACTGAAGCTTTCTTT.

This clonotype has just a few counts. The chain combines TRBV7-6 with TRBJ2-1; 8 bases match TRBD1. J gave up 0 bases and V 4 bases, and 8 bases lay outside the gene matches. The CDR3 is 17 residues long. Germline-derived CDR1 and CDR2 are SGHVS and FNYEAQ. CDR3 DNA: TGTGCCAGCAGCTCGCCACGGACAGGGAGCTCCTACAATGAGCAGTTCTTC. This gives the protein CASSSPRTGSSYNEQFF.

The V and J genes are TRBV28 and TRBJ2-2, with D possibly matching TRBD1 (6 bases). Germline lookup yields CDR1 MDHEN and CDR2 SYDVKM. Trimming removed 5 bases at V and 4 bases at J, with 14 bases between. This CDR3 has 15 amino acids. The CDR3 DNA is TGTGCCAGCAGTATTTATACAGGGTCCACCGGGGAGCTGTTTTTT. Protein: CASSIYTGSTGELFF.

This clonotype appeared a few times. The rearrangement joins TRBV12-3 or TRBV12-4 to TRBJ1-2; D is possibly TRBD1 (5 bases). The V and J ends lost 10 bases and 0 bases respectively, with 15 bases between them. The CDR3 runs 14 residues. The DNA of the CDR3 is TGTGCCATAATAAGGGACCTATCTAACTATGGCTACACCTTC. This translates into CAIIRDLSNYGYTF.

In the case of this clonotype: This could be a read error, since a much larger clone is one nucleotide away. The V call is TRBV27, the J call TRBJ1-1; the D is unclear. The CDR3 totals 13 residues. V was clipped by 6 bases and J by 1 base, with 9 bases between them. The germline gives CDR1 MNHEY, CDR2 SMNVEV (reference sequence). This chain's CDR3 is CASSFVPNTEAFF. The DNA for the CDR3 is TGTGCCAGCAGCTTTGTCCCGAACACTGAAGCTTTCTTT.

The chain has TRBV29-1 and TRBJ2-4; D not resolved. The CDR3 has 13 residues. The V and J ends lost 2 bases and 7 bases respectively, with 12 bases between them. The germline CDR1 and CDR2 sequences are SQVTM and ANQGSEA. The CDR3 loop reads CSVEWPRTNIQYF. In DNA form, the CDR3 reads TGCAGCGTTGAATGGCCTAGAACGAACATTCAGTACTTC.